A single T cell receptor beta chain is shown here with its context. Original methodology: Reference gene primer amplification gave nucleated cell count estimates. Generated by immunoSEQ multiplex PCR, the TCRdb table keeps only in-frame clones and is missing some. V and J calls and clone size are as listed in that table; D and trimming were resolved from the DNA. The data contain fewer than 70,000 clones, 88% of them seen just once; the ten biggest clones take up 7% to 10%. J lost 4 bases, V lost 1 base, and 1 base had no gene match. The CDR3 is 15 residues long. Germline values: CDR1 SGDLS, CDR2 YYNGEE. This entry is derived from a study of blood T cell repertoires in COVID-19. On the study more broadly: Both acute and convalescent COVID-19 samples were obtained from the United States, Italy and Spain. Sources were T cells, B-cell-depleted T cells, or PBMCs; the material itself was cDNA or gDNA.

This receptor was identified in a woman aged 70 to 79 with active COVID-19. The specimen was peripheral blood. J is TRBJ2-1 and V is TRBV9; 11 bases are shared with TRBD2. This CDR3 reads CASSVRLAGYNEQFF. DNA for the CDR3: TGTGCCAGCAGCGTAAGACTAGCGGGGTACAATGAGCAGTTCTTC.